Listed here is a single T cell receptor beta chain. Its antigen remains unidentified. Generated by immunoSEQ multiplex PCR, the TCRdb table keeps only in-frame clones and is missing some. The table includes around 100,000 clones, around 83% detected once. The data were obtained in a study of T cell clones after liver transplantation. Study at large: Draws occurred before transplant, before withdrawal, and after complete or failed withdrawal. The study, taken as a whole, reports: These preliminary findings come from unstandardized post-transplant sampling times. A significant post-transplant drop in circulating graft-donor-reactive CD4 TCRbeta sequences occurred in most of the 8 subjects.

The CDR3 has 15 amino acids. Germline assignment: CDR1 MNHNY and CDR2 SVGAGI (reference sequence). Trimming shortened V by 2 bases and J by 6 bases, and 14 bases separated the two germline ends. J is TRBJ2-1 and V is TRBV6-6; D possibly corresponds to TRBD2 (6 bases). The starting material was CD4+ T cells from blood, obtained before liver transplant. The clonotype was recovered from a human donor who received a liver transplant. CDR3: CASSYAGGLVNEQFF. The CDR3 region has the DNA TGTGCCAGCAGTTACGCTGGAGGGTTGGTCAATGAGCAGTTCTTC.